The rows below give T cell receptor beta chains drawn from one sample of a study of Ad26.COV2.S vaccination and SARS-CoV-2 variants. Sequencing used immunoSEQ multiplex PCR; TCRdb keeps in-frame clones, though not all of them. Here the sample spans fewer than 800,000 clones, more than 70% being singletons. The material sequenced was peripheral blood, taken in a trial of Ad26.COV2.S vaccine versus placebo. These TCRs come from a person between 18 and 60 years old who received the Ad26.COV2.S COVID-19 vaccine or a placebo. CDR3s include the opening cysteine and the closing phenylalanine or tryptophan.

V: TRBV7-6
length: 15
CDR3: CASSSGLAGAKTQYF

V: TRBV15
length: 13
CDR3: CATSNLGSTEAFF

V: TRBV5-1
length: 15
CDR3: CASSLARGGLVEQYF

V: TRBV29-1
length: 14
CDR3: CSAESGNSGNTIYF

V: TRBV25-1
length: 13
CDR3: CASSGQGMRKLFF

V: TRBV30
length: 17
CDR3: CAWTPGQLLLMNTEAFF

V: TRBV11-2
length: 14
CDR3: CASSLGGGSYEQYF

V: TRBV10-3
length: 15
CDR3: CATLWTSGTGNTQYF

V: TRBV18
length: 13
CDR3: CASSPGSNQPQHF

V: TRBV5-4
length: 15
CDR3: CASSPGGSGANVLTF

V: TRBV5-5
length: 17
CDR3: CASSLSPGLHYTDTQYF

V: TRBV9
length: 12
CDR3: CASSAALNEQFF

V: TRBV4-3
length: 16
CDR3: CASSPTPGTTTYEQYF

V: TRBV7-9
length: 13
CDR3: CASSLFDTGELFF

V: TRBV19
length: 15
CDR3: CASSPTGAAGYGYTF

V: TRBV2
length: 15
CDR3: CASSAERGTYNEQFF

V: TRBV11-2
length: 13
CDR3: CASSPRRAETQYF

V: TRBV4-2
length: 15
CDR3: CASSQDLTSIYEQYF

V: TRBV7-9
length: 16
CDR3: CASSFLGGPVPGELFF

V: TRBV6-2/TRBV6-3
length: 16
CDR3: CASSSTAFASTDTQYF

V: TRBV7-2
length: 13
CDR3: CASSLPTQETQYF

V: TRBV6-5
length: 14
CDR3: CASSYLRGSYGYTF

V: TRBV12-3/TRBV12-4
length: 13
CDR3: CASSLWTGGFAFF

V: TRBV2
length: 13
CDR3: CASSELVGNTIYF

V: TRBV6-5
length: 11
CDR3: CASSYLNEAFF

V: TRBV6-5
length: 13
CDR3: CASAHDSNQPQHF

V: TRBV7-2
length: 14
CDR3: CASSLSRGLAEAFF

V: TRBV5-1
length: 12
CDR3: CASSRTFNEQFF

V: TRBV5-4
length: 16
CDR3: CASSLGLAKNTGELFF

V: TRBV3-1/TRBV3-2
length: 15
CDR3: CASSQGARGLLEAFF

V: TRBV18
length: 14
CDR3: CASHPQRGTDTQYF

V: TRBV30
length: 13
CDR3: CAWRILPNSPLHF

V: TRBV6-6
length: 15
CDR3: CASSYPGQGNFEQYF

V: TRBV7-8
length: 15
CDR3: CASSLEGVSNQPQHF

V: TRBV7-2
length: 16
CDR3: CASSSRPGQFPGEQFF

V: TRBV6-6
length: 16
CDR3: CASSYPGQQEGYGYTF

V: TRBV19
length: 14
CDR3: CASSMTGSYNEQFF

V: TRBV6-5
length: 14
CDR3: CASSSGTNYNEQFF

V: TRBV6-5
length: 13
CDR3: CASSYRTNTEAFF

V: TRBV29-1
length: 14
CDR3: CSVFLSRMNTEAFF

V: TRBV6-6
length: 14
CDR3: CASSYGQGGSEQYF

V: TRBV25-1
length: 16
CDR3: CASSPRAGTYTGELFF

V: TRBV5-6
length: 15
CDR3: CASSLVWGSNEKLFF

V: TRBV4-2
length: 18
CDR3: CASSQGGLAGGYQETQYF

V: TRBV7-2
length: 14
CDR3: CASTLWAGSDTQYF

V: TRBV18
length: 16
CDR3: CASSPGKTGHTYEQYF

V: TRBV19
length: 15
CDR3: CASSIGTPNNYGCTF

V: TRBV7-6
length: 14
CDR3: CASSPQTGLYGYTF

V: TRBV3-1/TRBV3-2
length: 14
CDR3: CASSQVSSGNTIYF

V: TRBV15
length: 15
CDR3: CATSRDRGRAGELFF

V: TRBV6-5
length: 15
CDR3: CASSYPAGSGNTIYF

V: TRBV16
length: 15
CDR3: CASSQFTGFNQPQHF

V: TRBV20-1
length: 14
CDR3: CSASKRGVYNEQFF